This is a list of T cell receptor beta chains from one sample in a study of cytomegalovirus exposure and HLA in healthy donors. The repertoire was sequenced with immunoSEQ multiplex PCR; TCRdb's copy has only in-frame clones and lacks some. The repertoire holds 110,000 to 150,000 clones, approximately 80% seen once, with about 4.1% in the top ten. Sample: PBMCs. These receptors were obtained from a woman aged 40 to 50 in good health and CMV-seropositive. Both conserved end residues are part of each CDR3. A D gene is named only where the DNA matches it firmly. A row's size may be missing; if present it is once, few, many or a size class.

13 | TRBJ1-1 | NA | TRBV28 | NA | TGTGCCAGCAGTTTTCGGGGGGGAACTGAAGCTTTCTTT | CASSFRGGTEAFF
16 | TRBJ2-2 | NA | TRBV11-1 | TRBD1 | TGTGCCAGCAGCCCAGGTGCGACAGGGGGCATCGGGGAGCTGTTTTTT | CASSPGATGGIGELFF
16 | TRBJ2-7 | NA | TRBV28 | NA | TGTGCCAGCAGTTCCCGACAGAGAATTACTACGAGCCAACAGTACTTC | CASSSRQRITTSQQYF
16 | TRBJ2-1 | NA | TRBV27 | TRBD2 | TGTGCCAGCAGTTCTGCGGGAGCCCCCTCCTACAATGAGCAGTTCTTC | CASSSAGAPSYNEQFF
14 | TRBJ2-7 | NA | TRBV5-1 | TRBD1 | TGCGCCAGCAGCTCGGGACAGGGTAACCACGAGCAGTACTTC | CASSSGQGNHEQYF
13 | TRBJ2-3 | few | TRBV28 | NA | TGTGCCAGCAGTTTCGGTGGAGTCGATACGCAGTATTTT | CASSFGGVDTQYF
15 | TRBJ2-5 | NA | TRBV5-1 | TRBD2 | TGCGCCAGCAGCCCGGGACTAGCGGGAGAAGAGACCCAGTACTTC | CASSPGLAGEETQYF
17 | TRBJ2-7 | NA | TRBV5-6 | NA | TGTGCCAGCAGCTTGGGAACCGGGACACCCGATCGGCTCGAGCAGTACTTC | CASSLGTGTPDRLEQYF
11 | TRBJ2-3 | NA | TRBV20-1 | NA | TGCAGTGCTATTCAAGAGCTAGCGCAGTATTTT | CSAIQELAQYF
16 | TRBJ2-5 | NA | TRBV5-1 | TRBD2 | TGCGCCAGCAGCCCGGGGGGAGCAGAGCGCCAAGAGACCCAGTACTTC | CASSPGGAERQETQYF
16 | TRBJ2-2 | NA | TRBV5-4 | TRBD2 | TGTGCCAGCAGCTTAATAGCTAGCGGGACCGGCGGGGAGCTGTTTTTT | CASSLIASGTGGELFF
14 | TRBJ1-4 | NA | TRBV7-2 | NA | TGTGCCAGCAGCTCCCGCGCCACTAATGAAAAACTGTTTTTT | CASSSRATNEKLFF
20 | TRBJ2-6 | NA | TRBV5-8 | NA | TGTGCCAGCAGCTTGGTCCAGGGGAAATTCTCCGTCTCTGGGGCCAACGTCCTGACTTTC | CASSLVQGKFSVSGANVLTF
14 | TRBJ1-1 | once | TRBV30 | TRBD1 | TGTGCCTGGAGTACGGGACAGGGGTCCGCTGAAGCTTTCTTT | CAWSTGQGSAEAFF
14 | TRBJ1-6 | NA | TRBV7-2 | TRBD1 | TGTGCCAGCACCCGGACAGGGCCTAATTCACCCCTCCACTTT | CASTRTGPNSPLHF
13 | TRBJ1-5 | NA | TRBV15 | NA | TGTGCCACCAGCAGAGGCGAGATCAGGTCCCAGCATTTT | CATSRGEIRSQHF
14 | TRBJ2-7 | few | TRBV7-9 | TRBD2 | TGTGCCAGCAGCTTAGGAACTAGCGCCAACGAGCAGTACTTC | CASSLGTSANEQYF
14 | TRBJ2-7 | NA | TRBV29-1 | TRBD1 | TGCAGCGTTGTAGGGACAGATCTCTCCTACGAGCAGTACTTC | CSVVGTDLSYEQYF
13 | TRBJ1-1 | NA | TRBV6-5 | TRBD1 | TGTGCCAGCAGTTCTCCGGGACAGGGAAGAGCTTTCTTT | CASSSPGQGRAFF
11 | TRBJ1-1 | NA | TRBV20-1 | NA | TGCAGTGCTAGACCCGGGTCGGAAGCTTTCTTT | CSARPGSEAFF
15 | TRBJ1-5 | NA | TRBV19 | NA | TGTGCCAGTAGTCCCGCAGGGGCCGGCAATCAGCCCCAGCATTTT | CASSPAGAGNQPQHF
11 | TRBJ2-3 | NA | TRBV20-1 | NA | TGCAGCGGCACGACACCAGATACGCAGTATTTT | CSGTTPDTQYF
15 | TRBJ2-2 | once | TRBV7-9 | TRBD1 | TGTGCCAGCAGCTTCCGGGACAGGGACACCGGGGAGCTGTTTTTT | CASSFRDRDTGELFF
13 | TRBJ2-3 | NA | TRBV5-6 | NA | TGTGCCAGCAGCTTTGAAGCGGTAACAACGCAGTATTTT | CASSFEAVTTQYF
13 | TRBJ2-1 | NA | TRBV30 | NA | TGTGCCTGGAGTACGACCCTAGTAGATGAGCAGTTCTTC | CAWSTTLVDEQFF